Below are 26 T cell receptor beta chains sequenced from a single sample in a study of T-cell reconstitution after alpha-beta-depleted transplantation in children. TCRbeta library construction was performed incorporating unique molecular identifiers. MiXCR was run by TCRdb on the PCR reads, yielding one entry per CDR3 protein. The table shows around 700,000 distinct CDR3 sequences, with around 13% occurring only once. The source was PBMCs, collected before TCRalphabeta/CD19-depleted stem cell transplant. All receptors come from a girl under 10 years old with congenital amegakaryocytic thrombocytopenia, due to receive a stem cell transplant.

The chain uses TRBV7-6 and TRBJ2-1, with 7 bases matching TRBD2. The germline V gene has CDR1 SGHVS and CDR2 FNYEAQ. J gave up 6 bases and V 5 bases, and 10 bases lay outside the gene matches. The CDR3 consists of 15 residues. CDR3 amino acids: CASSTVAGDPNEQFF. CDR3 bases: TGTGCCAGCAGCACGGTAGCGGGCGACCCCAATGAGCAGTTCTTC.

The chain carries TRBV3-1 and TRBJ2-1; 7 nucleotides align to TRBD2. V was pared by 3 bases and J by 4 bases, with 12 bases of the junction left unmatched. This CDR3 is built from 17 residues. Germline CDR1 reads LGHDT; CDR2 reads YNNKEL (reference sequence). DNA of the CDR3: TGTGCCAGCAGCCACGTTCTGACTAGCTTGGGTTACAATGAGCAGTTCTTC. It codes for CASSHVLTSLGYNEQFF.

The chain employs TRBV30 and TRBJ2-7; tentatively, D is TRBD1 (6 bases). This CDR3 has 15 residues. Trimming shortened V by 2 bases and J by 5 bases, and 19 bases separated the two germline ends. Germline loops: CDR1 GTSNPN, CDR2 SVGIG (reference sequence). CDR3 sequence reads: CAWSQGGGPDNEQYF. The CDR3, as DNA: TGTGCCTGGAGTCAGGGTGGGGGCCCAGACAACGAGCAGTACTTC.

This clonotype was found a few times. The rearrangement links TRBV6-2 or TRBV6-3 to TRBJ2-2; the match to TRBD1 covers 11 bases. V lost 11 bases and J lost 5; bases outside the gene matches: 4. Germline V CDR1 and CDR2: MNHEY, SVGEGT. There are 13 residues in the CDR3. The CDR3, as DNA: TGTGCCTGCGGACAGGGGGCTACCGGGGAGCTGTTTTTT. This codes for CACGQGATGELFF.

The V and J genes are TRBV7-9 and TRBJ2-7; D assignment may be TRBD1 or TRBD2 (5 bases each). The germline V and J ends were trimmed by 8 bases and 0 bases, with 17 bases remaining between them. CDR3 length: 15 residues. The germline V gene has CDR1 SEHNR and CDR2 FQNEAQ (reference sequence). Here the CDR3 DNA reads TGTGCCAGCTCCAAAACCGGGACGGCCTCCTACGAGCAGTACTTC. As protein: CASSKTGTASYEQYF.

This clonotype was picked up a small number of times. The J gene is TRBJ2-5, the V gene TRBV5-1; 8 bases match TRBD1. The germline V gene has CDR1 SGHRS and CDR2 YFSETQ. The V and J ends lost 5 bases and 2 bases, in that order; junction bases with no gene match: 8. The CDR3 consists of 15 residues. In nucleotides, the CDR3 is TGCGCCAGCAGACTTCAGGGGGCCCCACAAGAGACCCAGTACTTC. Encoded protein: CASRLQGAPQETQYF. The whole variable domain, remainder taken from reference TRBV5-1 and TRBJ2-5, is KAGVTQTPRYLIKTRGQQVTLSCSPISGHRSVSWYQQTPGQGLQFLFEYFSETQRNKGNFPGRFSGRQFSNSRSEMNVSTLELGDSALYLCASRLQGAPQETQYFGPGTRLLVL.

This clonotype was detected only a few times. This sequence joins TRBV5-1 and TRBJ2-1; 13 nucleotides match TRBD2. The junction had 5 bases not matched to a gene; V was cut back by 5 bases and J by 6 bases. The CDR3 loop spans 15 amino acids. The germline V gene has CDR1 SGHRS and CDR2 YFSETQ. The CDR3 spells CASRTSGRTSNEQFF. The CDR3 DNA follows: TGCGCCAGCAGGACTAGCGGGAGGACCAGCAATGAGCAGTTCTTC.

The CDR3 loop reads CASKRGVNEKLFF. CDR3 DNA: TGCGCCAGCAAAAGGGGAGTAAATGAAAAACTGTTTTTT. The chain links TRBV10-2 to TRBJ1-4, with D possibly being TRBD1 (5 bases). The ends were cut back, 7 bases at V and 5 bases at J, with 11 bases in the middle. This CDR3 region has 13 residues. Germline lookup yields CDR1 WSHSY and CDR2 SAAADI.

This chain joins TRBV30 and TRBJ2-2, with D unclear. Germline-derived CDR1 and CDR2 are GTSNPN and SVGIG (reference sequence). The CDR3 sequence is 13 residues long. The ends were cut back, 0 bases at V and 5 bases at J, with 7 bases in the middle. The DNA for the CDR3 is TGTGCCTGGAGTGTAGGGTGGACCGGGGAGCTGTTTTTT. Protein product: CAWSVGWTGELFF.

This clonotype was seen more than once but under ten times. This rearrangement joins TRBV3-1 to TRBJ1-5; a weak D match, TRBD1 (5 bases). The CDR3 consists of 17 residues. V dropped 0 bases and J dropped 6 bases, with 18 bases sitting between them. Germline values: CDR1 LGHDT, CDR2 YNNKEL (reference sequence). CDR3 DNA sequence: TGTGCCAGCAGCCAAGAGAGGGGACGGGGTGGTTTTCAGCCCCAGCATTTT. Translated, it gives CASSQERGRGGFQPQHF.

This clonotype was detected ten times or more. V usage is TRBV6-1 and J usage is TRBJ1-4; 8 nucleotides agree with TRBD1. Germline assignment: CDR1 MNHNS and CDR2 SASEGT. V dropped 6 bases and J dropped 2; count of bases not matched to a gene: 5. The CDR3 has 15 amino acids. The CDR3 DNA reads TGTGCCAGCAGCCGGACAGGGCCCACTAATGAAAAACTGTTTTTT. Translated, it gives CASSRTGPTNEKLFF.

This clonotype was recorded a few times. The CDR3 DNA reads as TGCAGTGCTAGAGCGGGGACAGTAAACTATGGCTACACCTTC. It yields the protein CSARAGTVNYGYTF. The chain has TRBV20-1 and TRBJ1-2; 7 bases line up with TRBD1. The CDR3 is 14 residues long. In germline, CDR1 is DFQATT, CDR2 SNEGSKA (reference sequence). Trimming removed 1 base from V and 2 bases from J; junction bases left unmatched: 4.

This clonotype came up a few times. The chain has TRBV5-1 and TRBJ1-2, with D unresolved. This CDR3 is built from 14 residues. The V end lost 0 bases, the J end lost 5 bases, and 11 bases lay between the germline ends. Germline loops: CDR1 SGHRS, CDR2 YFSETQ. The CDR3 region is CASSLEGVGYGYTF. The DNA for the CDR3 is TGCGCCAGCAGCTTGGAAGGAGTGGGGTATGGCTACACCTTC.

This clonotype was recorded many times. CDR3 in DNA: TGTGCCAGCAGTTTACCCGACTCCTTGAATGAGCAGTTCTTC. This codes for CASSLPDSLNEQFF. The rearrangement uses TRBV27 and TRBJ2-1, with D hard to call. CDR1 and CDR2 from the germline V gene are MNHEY and SMNVEV (reference sequence). V was shortened by 2 bases and J by 7 bases, with 12 bases between the two germline ends. This CDR3 spans 14 amino acids.

V usage is TRBV5-1 and J usage is TRBJ2-5; D remains ambiguous. The CDR3 spans 13 residues. Per the germline V gene, CDR1 is SGHRS and CDR2 is YFSETQ. V lost 4 bases and J lost 4, with 11 bases in between. CDR3 bases: TGCGCCAGCAGCCCCCTTGTCTTAGAGACCCAGTACTTC. The encoded protein is CASSPLVLETQYF.

This clonotype has only a few counts. The rearrangement joins TRBV7-2 to TRBJ2-5; D remains unclear. The CDR3 has 12 amino acids. Looked up from germline, CDR1 is SGHTA and CDR2 is FQGNSA. With 4 bases removed from V and 4 bases from J, the gap between germline ends came to 7 bases. Here the CDR3 reads CASSSYLETQYF. The CDR3 DNA reads TGTGCCAGCAGCTCCTATTTAGAGACCCAGTACTTC.

This clonotype was seen at least ten times. The genes are TRBV29-1 and TRBJ2-7; 12 bases line up with TRBD2. The J segment lost 3 bases and the V segment lost 3 bases, leaving 0 bases of the junction unmatched. The CDR3 contains 13 residues. In germline, CDR1 is SQVTM, CDR2 ANQGSEA. The CDR3 coding sequence is TGCAGCGTTGAGACTAGCGGGAGCTACGAGCAGTACTTC. It codes for CSVETSGSYEQYF.

The chain links TRBV20-1 to TRBJ1-6; 8 nucleotides line up with TRBD1. Trimming took 1 base from V and 0 from J; bases not matched to a gene: 8. From germline, CDR1 is DFQATT and CDR2 SNEGSKA (reference sequence). The CDR3 is made up of 18 amino acids. CDR3 in amino acids: CSARGGTGPVSYNSPLHF. CDR3 bases: TGCAGTGCTAGAGGTGGGACAGGACCAGTCTCCTATAATTCACCCCTCCACTTT.

Only a few counts were recorded for this clonotype. V usage is TRBV7-2 and J usage is TRBJ1-3; D is unresolved. The CDR3 has 16 residues. Germline V gene lookup returns CDR1 SGHTA and CDR2 FQGNSA. Trimming took off 0 bases at V and 0 bases at J, with 9 bases between the two ends. CDR3 DNA sequence: TGTGCCAGCAGCTTAGCAGGGATCCACTCTGGAAACACCATATATTTT. Translated, it gives CASSLAGIHSGNTIYF.

This clonotype was observed at least ten times. V gene TRBV6-5 combines with J gene TRBJ2-3; no clear D. The CDR3 is made up of 14 amino acids. CDR1 is MNHEY, CDR2 SVGAGI, per germline. The V end was cut by 2 bases, the J end by 2 bases, with 8 bases between. The CDR3 DNA reads as TGTGCCAGCAGTTACCAGCGATTCACAGATACGCAGTATTTT. Translated, it gives CASSYQRFTDTQYF.

This clonotype came up a few times. This chain joins TRBV5-1 and TRBJ2-7; D is unclear. Germline CDR1 and CDR2: SGHRS and YFSETQ. Trimming took off 2 bases at V and 3 bases at J, with 12 bases between the two ends. The CDR3 totals 14 residues. CDR3 bases: TGCGCCAGCAGCTTAGTCGGACCCCACTACGAGCAGTACTTC. Protein sequence: CASSLVGPHYEQYF.

In this sample, this clonotype turned up many times. This chain uses TRBV20-1 with TRBJ2-1; D may correspond to TRBD1 or TRBD2 (5 bases each). This CDR3 has 14 amino acids. Germline-derived CDR1 and CDR2 are DFQATT and SNEGSKA (reference sequence). V was clipped by 3 bases and J by 8 bases, with 17 bases between them. The CDR3 loop reads CSASYGYRGDEQFF. The CDR3 region has the DNA TGCAGTGCTAGTTATGGCTACCGGGGCGATGAGCAGTTCTTC.

This clonotype came up a few times. The chain employs TRBV2 and TRBJ2-7, with 9 bases matching TRBD1. The length of the CDR3 is 16 residues. Germline V CDR1 and CDR2: SNHLY, FYNNEI. V lost 4 bases, J lost 4 bases, and 11 bases stayed unmatched. CDR3 in amino acids: CASSVVRDRVGYEQYF. In nucleotides, the CDR3 is TGTGCCAGCAGTGTCGTCCGGGACAGGGTCGGATACGAGCAGTACTTC.

The chain joins TRBV12-3 or TRBV12-4 to TRBJ1-2; D is uncertain. CDR3 length: 11 amino acids. The V end lost 6 bases, the J end lost 8 bases, and 10 bases lay between the germline ends. The CDR3 sequence is CASRRGGGYTF. In DNA form, the CDR3 reads TGTGCCAGCAGGAGAGGAGGGGGCTACACCTTC.

This clonotype was detected only a few times. The chain carries TRBV12-3 or TRBV12-4 and TRBJ2-5; 7 bases agree with TRBD1. The CDR3 is 15 amino acids. Unmatched junction bases numbered 10, after V lost 5 bases and J lost 4 bases. This CDR3 is CASSPRQGSRETQYF. Written as DNA, the CDR3 is TGTGCCAGCAGTCCCCGACAGGGATCGCGAGAGACCCAGTACTTC.

The table lists this clonotype with many counts. The V call is TRBV20-1, the J call TRBJ2-1; 11 bases are a match to TRBD2. V was clipped by 4 bases and J by 8 bases; unmatched bases: 10. The CDR3 extends over 15 amino acids. In germline, CDR1 is DFQATT, CDR2 SNEGSKA (reference sequence). The CDR3 sequence is CSANIAGGPGYEQFF. CDR3 DNA: TGCAGTGCTAATATAGCGGGAGGGCCCGGGTATGAGCAGTTCTTC.